Shown below are 32 T cell receptor beta chains from a single sample sequenced in a study of PD-1 blockade in classical Hodgkin lymphoma. Relapse after autologous stem cell transplantation occurred in every patient, and brentuximab vedotin exposure varied. Sequencing used immunoSEQ multiplex PCR; TCRdb keeps in-frame clones, though not all of them. This sample has 65,000 to 95,000 clones; about 89% occur once, and the top ten carry roughly a fifth. Sequenced material: peripheral blood mononuclear cells (PBMCs), taken at baseline. These receptors were collected from a human donor with classical Hodgkin lymphoma.

The J gene is TRBJ2-1, the V gene TRBV28; D possibly corresponds to TRBD2 (6 bases). CDR3 size: 16 residues. The germline V gene has CDR1 MDHEN and CDR2 SYDVKM. V was clipped by 5 bases and J by 0 bases, with 14 bases between them. The CDR3 loop reads CASSNLAELSYNEQFF. For the CDR3, the DNA is TGTGCCAGCAGTAACTTAGCGGAACTCTCCTACAATGAGCAGTTCTTC.

Details on this clone: A junction boundary mismatches the germline segment, possibly from a read error. V is TRBV5-1 and J is TRBJ2-7; D gene uncertain. There are 12 residues in the CDR3. Germline CDR1 reads SGHRS; CDR2 reads YFSETQ. CDR3 amino acids: CASSLGTYEQYF. CDR3 coding DNA: TGTGCCAGCAGCTTAGGTACGTACGAGCAGTACTTC.

The chain employs TRBV5-1 and TRBJ2-1; TRBD2 might be the D (5 bases). The germline V gene encodes CDR1 SGHRS and CDR2 YFSETQ. Trimming left V 1 base short and J 14 bases short, with 10 bases between. CDR3 length: 11 residues. Here the CDR3 DNA reads TGCGCCAGCAGCTTGCGTGGGAGTGAGTTCTTC. Translating it yields CASSLRGSEFF.

The chain has TRBV5-8 and TRBJ2-4; 8 bases are shared with TRBD1. V gave up 6 bases and J gave up 4 bases; unmatched junction bases: 6. Germline V gene lookup returns CDR1 SGHTS and CDR2 YDEGEE. The CDR3 consists of 14 residues. CDR3 region: CASNLGQGKNIQYF. CDR3 DNA sequence: TGTGCCAGCAACCTAGGACAGGGTAAAAACATTCAGTACTTC.

The chain combines TRBV4-3 with TRBJ2-3; 11 nucleotides match TRBD2. The CDR3 covers 17 residues. The V and J ends lost 4 bases and 2 bases, in that order; junction bases with no gene match: 8. Germline V CDR1 and CDR2: LGHNA, YSLEER. CDR3 nucleotide sequence: TGCGCCAGCAGCCGGTTTGGGACTAGCGGTTTCACAGATACGCAGTATTTT. Translation: CASSRFGTSGFTDTQYF.

The chain is built from TRBV27 and TRBJ1-3; D gene uncertain. V shed 3 bases and J shed 0 bases, with 6 bases lying between them. The CDR3 extends over 14 amino acids. Germline V CDR1 and CDR2: MNHEY, SMNVEV (reference sequence). The CDR3 protein is CASSLTDSGNTIYF. CDR3 bases: TGTGCCAGCAGTTTGACGGACTCTGGAAACACCATATATTTT.

This sequence joins TRBV7-8 and TRBJ1-4, with D unresolved. Germline CDR1 reads SGHVS; CDR2 reads FQNEAQ. This CDR3 spans 15 amino acids. V shed 5 bases and J shed 5 bases, with 15 bases lying between them. CDR3 in DNA: TGTGCCAGCAGCGGATACACGGCCACCAATGAAAAACTGTTTTTT. Residues: CASSGYTATNEKLFF.

The genes are TRBV19 and TRBJ1-1; D remains unclear. The V and J ends lost 3 bases and 0 bases respectively, with 11 bases between them. Germline loops: CDR1 LNHDA, CDR2 SQIVND (reference sequence). This CDR3 contains 15 residues. CDR3 sequence (DNA): TGTGCCAGTAGTATTCTGGGGAGCGTGAACACTGAAGCTTTCTTT. It yields the protein CASSILGSVNTEAFF.

This clone was found once. The chain links TRBV5-1 to TRBJ2-5; D possibly corresponds to TRBD1 (5 bases). The ends were cut back, 0 bases at V and 5 bases at J, with 11 bases in the middle. CDR3 length: 14 residues. Germline V gene sequence: CDR1 SGHRS, CDR2 YFSETQ. The CDR3 DNA reads TGCGCCAGCAGCTTGGTTCCAGGGCGGGAGACCCAGTACTTC. This sequence encodes CASSLVPGRETQYF.

J is TRBJ1-2 and V is TRBV6-5; D unresolved. Germline V gives CDR1 MNHEY, CDR2 SVGAGI. This CDR3 contains 15 residues. V shed 2 bases and J shed 8 bases, with 18 bases lying between them. The chain's CDR3 is CASSYGSSGSWGYTF. In DNA form, the CDR3 reads TGTGCCAGCAGTTACGGTAGCTCAGGCTCATGGGGCTACACCTTC.

The chain links TRBV7-9 to TRBJ2-3; D call uncertain. CDR1 is SEHNR and CDR2 is FQNEAQ in the germline V gene (reference sequence). CDR3 length equals 15 residues. Trimming cost V 1 base and J 2 bases, with 10 bases left between them. This CDR3 reads CASSLGSLSTDTQYF. The CDR3 DNA sequence: TGTGCCAGCAGCTTAGGTTCGCTTTCCACAGATACGCAGTATTTT.

J is TRBJ2-7 and V is TRBV6-1, with D maybe TRBD2 (6 bases). Germline CDR1 MNHNS, CDR2 SASEGT. V was shortened by 6 bases and J by 3 bases, with 18 bases between the two germline ends. The CDR3 runs to 15 residues. CDR3 sequence: CASSAIADWLYEQYF. The CDR3 nucleotides read TGTGCCAGCAGCGCTATAGCGGATTGGCTCTACGAGCAGTACTTC.

The chain recombines TRBV7-6 with TRBJ2-3; TRBD2 is a possible D gene (6 bases). The CDR3 has 15 amino acids. The germline gives CDR1 SGHVS, CDR2 FNYEAQ. The V and J ends lost 3 bases and 3 bases respectively, with 13 bases between them. DNA of the CDR3: TGTGCCAGCAGCTTCGGGGGTGCGGGGACAGATACGCAGTATTTT. As protein: CASSFGGAGTDTQYF.

This rearrangement joins TRBV5-4 to TRBJ2-2; 9 nucleotides line up with TRBD1. V trimming: 4 bases; J trimming: 7 bases; junction bases outside the gene matches: 2. From germline, CDR1 is SGHNT and CDR2 YYREEE (reference sequence). The CDR3 runs to 13 residues. CDR3 nucleotide sequence: TGTGCCAGCAGCACAGGGGGCCACGGGGAGCTGTTTTTT. Its translation: CASSTGGHGELFF.

The chain has TRBV30 and TRBJ2-5; D remains unclear. V gave up 8 bases and J gave up 5 bases, with 15 bases separating them. CDR3 length: 12 residues. The V gene's germline CDR1 is GTSNPN and CDR2 SVGIG (reference sequence). Here the CDR3 reads CARSSVSETQYF. Written as DNA, the CDR3 is TGTGCCAGATCCTCAGTCTCGGAGACCCAGTACTTC.

V is TRBV27 and J is TRBJ2-2; 13 bases are shared with TRBD2. Germline assignment: CDR1 MNHEY and CDR2 SMNVEV (reference sequence). With 4 bases clipped from V and 3 bases from J, the junction kept 5 bases outside the gene matches. The CDR3 is 17 amino acids. The CDR3, as DNA: TGTGCCAGCAGTTCCCCGGGACTAGCGGGACACACCGGGGAGCTGTTTTTT. It yields the protein CASSSPGLAGHTGELFF.

The chain carries TRBV7-2 and TRBJ1-2; D possibly corresponds to TRBD1 (6 bases). V shed 3 bases and J shed 3 bases, with 11 bases lying between them. CDR3 length: 14 residues. Germline CDR1 SGHTA, CDR2 FQGNSA. The CDR3 DNA is TGTGCCAGCAGCTTCGGGACACCTTACTATGGCTACACCTTC. Residues: CASSFGTPYYGYTF.

The chain has TRBV6-1 and TRBJ2-3; 10 nucleotides line up with TRBD2. With V trimmed by 4 bases and J by 0 bases, 4 bases remained unmatched. This CDR3 is 16 amino acids long. Germline values: CDR1 MNHNS, CDR2 SASEGT. As DNA, the CDR3 is TGTGCCAGCAGTGCCTCTAGCGGGAGCAGCACAGATACGCAGTATTTT. Translated, it gives CASSASSGSSTDTQYF.

The chain uses TRBV15 and TRBJ2-2; D uncertain. The CDR3 totals 16 residues. Trimming took 1 base from V and 0 from J, leaving 9 bases between them. Germline V gives CDR1 LNHNV, CDR2 YYDKDF (reference sequence). The CDR3 nucleotides read TGTGCCACCAGCAGAGTGCGGCTACCGAACACCGGGGAGCTGTTTTTT. This encodes CATSRVRLPNTGELFF.

V gene TRBV7-2 combines with J gene TRBJ2-1, with 8 bases lining up with TRBD2. CDR3 size: 15 residues. Trimming cost V 4 bases and J 6 bases; bases outside gene matches: 8. Germline-derived CDR1 and CDR2 are SGHTA and FQGNSA. CDR3 in DNA: TGTGCCAGCAGCTCCGGACTAGCCCGGGGCAATGAGCAGTTCTTC. Protein: CASSSGLARGNEQFF.

This chain connects TRBV19 to TRBJ1-5, with 8 bases identical to TRBD1. V shed 5 bases, J shed 5 bases, and the junction held 11 bases outside the gene matches. CDR1 is LNHDA and CDR2 is SQIVND in the germline V gene (reference sequence). The CDR3 covers 16 residues. The DNA of the CDR3 is TGTGCCAGTAGTCCCCCCAGGGGGCGAGTGGATCAGCCCCAGCATTTT. Residues: CASSPPRGRVDQPQHF.

This rearrangement joins TRBV9 to TRBJ1-5, with a tentative D call TRBD1 (5 bases). The CDR3 extends over 15 amino acids. V dropped 0 bases and J dropped 3 bases, with 10 bases sitting between them. Germline CDR1 is SGDLS and CDR2 is YYNGEE. CDR3 in DNA: TGTGCCAGCAGCGTAGATGGGGGGACCAATCAGCCCCAGCATTTT. Its protein is CASSVDGGTNQPQHF.

CDR3 nucleotide sequence: TGCGCCAGCAGCGATCAGGGAGGAACTAATGAAAAACTGTTTTTT. It codes for CASSDQGGTNEKLFF. The V and J genes are TRBV5-1 and TRBJ1-4, with D perhaps matching TRBD1 (5 bases). Germline V gene lookup returns CDR1 SGHRS and CDR2 YFSETQ. This CDR3 is 15 amino acids long. V gave up 4 bases and J gave up 1 base, with 11 bases separating them. Using reference TRBV5-1 and TRBJ1-4 for the parts outside the CDR3, the full variable domain is KAGVTQTPRYLIKTRGQQVTLSCSPISGHRSVSWYQQTPGQGLQFLFEYFSETQRNKGNFPGRFSGRQFSNSRSEMNVSTLELGDSALYLCASSDQGGTNEKLFFGSGTQLSVL.

Only one count was recorded for this clone. The chain is built from TRBV2 and TRBJ2-7; tentative D call: TRBD1 (7 bases). The V end lost 6 bases, the J end lost 3 bases, and 15 bases lay between the germline ends. CDR3 length: 14 residues. Germline CDR1 SNHLY, CDR2 FYNNEI. The chain's CDR3 is CASSAGQWIYEQYF. The CDR3 DNA follows: TGTGCCAGCAGCGCGGGACAGTGGATCTACGAGCAGTACTTC.

This clone has just one count. V usage is TRBV11-3 and J usage is TRBJ2-5, with TRBD1 as a possible D gene (6 bases). The CDR3 runs to 13 residues. With 6 bases removed from V and 5 bases from J, the gap between germline ends came to 13 bases. The germline V gene has CDR1 SGHNT and CDR2 YENEEA. The CDR3 sequence is CASSQQGGETQYF. In DNA form, the CDR3 reads TGTGCCAGCAGTCAACAGGGTGGCGAGACCCAGTACTTC.

The rearrangement links TRBV7-2 to TRBJ2-2; unclear D gene. This CDR3 has 14 amino acids. The germline gives CDR1 SGHTA, CDR2 FQGNSA. Trimming stripped 5 bases from V and 1 base from J, with 8 bases between. The DNA for the CDR3 is TGTGCCAGCAGCAAGACAATGAACACCGGGGAGCTGTTTTTT. Residues: CASSKTMNTGELFF.

CDR3 sequence: CASSRTFKTNEKLFF. In nucleotides, the CDR3 is TGTGCCAGCAGCCGGACATTTAAAACTAATGAAAAACTGTTTTTT. The V gene is TRBV28, the J gene TRBJ1-4, with TRBD1 as a possible D gene (5 bases). The CDR3 has 15 amino acids. Germline CDR1 reads MDHEN; CDR2 reads SYDVKM. Trimming stripped 6 bases from V and 1 base from J, with 12 bases between.

V gene TRBV27 combines with J gene TRBJ2-3; no firm D call. The CDR3 totals 14 residues. CDR1 MNHEY and CDR2 SMNVEV come from the germline V gene (reference sequence). Trimming took off 2 bases at V and 3 bases at J, with 9 bases between the two ends. The CDR3 region is CASSLGDRTDTQYF. The CDR3 DNA sequence: TGTGCCAGCAGTTTAGGAGATAGAACAGATACGCAGTATTTT.

This chain joins TRBV7-9 and TRBJ2-5, with 10 bases aligning to TRBD1. The CDR3 is 18 residues long. V dropped 0 bases and J dropped 5; count of bases not matched to a gene: 12. Looked up from germline, CDR1 is SEHNR and CDR2 is FQNEAQ (reference sequence). CDR3 in amino acids: CASSLAHASRTGGETQYF. In DNA form, the CDR3 reads TGTGCCAGCAGCTTAGCCCACGCAAGCCGGACAGGGGGGGAGACCCAGTACTTC.

This chain uses TRBV11-2 with TRBJ1-4; 7 bases match TRBD1. In germline, CDR1 is SGHAT, CDR2 FQNNGV. This CDR3 comprises 15 residues. The ends lost 4 bases at V and 8 bases at J; junction bases unmatched: 10. The DNA of the CDR3 is TGTGCCAGCAGCTCCTTACAGGGGATGGAGGAAAAACTGTTTTTT. Translated, it gives CASSSLQGMEEKLFF.

This rearrangement joins TRBV4-3 to TRBJ1-3, with D hard to call. This CDR3 region has 16 residues. The V and J ends lost 1 base and 0 bases respectively, with 10 bases between them. Germline V CDR1 and CDR2: LGHNA, YSLEER. The CDR3 coding sequence is TGCGCCAGCAGCCAAGTTAATAGGGACTCTGGAAACACCATATATTTT. This encodes CASSQVNRDSGNTIYF.

The chain joins TRBV7-9 to TRBJ2-7; the D call may be TRBD1 or TRBD2 (5 bases each). Germline CDR1 and CDR2: SEHNR and FQNEAQ (reference sequence). V lost 5 bases to trimming and J lost 5 bases, with 16 bases between them. CDR3 length equals 14 residues. CDR3 in amino acids: CASSGGRRAHEQYF. DNA of the CDR3: TGTGCCAGCAGCGGGGGACGGCGGGCCCACGAGCAGTACTTC.